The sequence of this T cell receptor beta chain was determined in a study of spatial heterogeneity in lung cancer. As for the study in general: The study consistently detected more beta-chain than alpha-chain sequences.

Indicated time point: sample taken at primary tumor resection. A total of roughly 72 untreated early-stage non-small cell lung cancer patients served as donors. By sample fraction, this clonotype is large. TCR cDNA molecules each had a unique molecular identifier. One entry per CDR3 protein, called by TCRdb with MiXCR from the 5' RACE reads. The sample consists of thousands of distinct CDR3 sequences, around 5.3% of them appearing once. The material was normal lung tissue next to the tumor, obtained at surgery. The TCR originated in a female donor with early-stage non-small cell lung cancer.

CDR3 region: CSAREPQGHTEAFF. The CDR3 DNA reads as TGCAGTGCTAGGGAGCCCCAGGGGCACACTGAAGCTTTCTTT. The genes are TRBV20-1 and TRBJ1-1, with a possible D match to TRBD1 (6 bases). The CDR3 sequence is 14 residues long. V was pared by 3 bases and J by 3 bases, with 14 bases between. The germline gives CDR1 DFQATT, CDR2 SNEGSKA (reference sequence).